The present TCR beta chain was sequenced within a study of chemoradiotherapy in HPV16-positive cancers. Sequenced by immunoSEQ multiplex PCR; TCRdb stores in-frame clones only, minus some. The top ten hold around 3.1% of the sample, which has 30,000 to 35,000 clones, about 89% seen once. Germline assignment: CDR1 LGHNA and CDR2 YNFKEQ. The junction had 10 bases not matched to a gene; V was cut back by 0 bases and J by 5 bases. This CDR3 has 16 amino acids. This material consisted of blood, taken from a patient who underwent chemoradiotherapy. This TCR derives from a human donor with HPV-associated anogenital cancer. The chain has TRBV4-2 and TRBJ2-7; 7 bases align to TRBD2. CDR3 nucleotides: TGTGCCAGCAGCCAAGATAGAAGGGGAGGGGTGGACGAGCAGTACTTC. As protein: CASSQDRRGGVDEQYF.